Listed here are 30 T cell receptor beta chains from one sample, sequenced in a study of neurological immune-mediated disorders. In TCRdb, the 5' RACE reads were re-called with MiXCR into one record per CDR3 protein. The repertoire includes about 49,000 distinct CDR3 sequences, 6.5% to 8.5% of them detected once, and 1.9% sits in the top ten. Time point described: longitudinal time-point 3. The sequenced material came from PBMCs. Receptor source: a woman aged 40 to 55 in good health.

The V gene is TRBV12-3 or TRBV12-4, the J gene TRBJ1-3; D is unresolved. The CDR3 covers 14 residues. The ends were cut back, 6 bases at V and 3 bases at J, with 12 bases in the middle. CDR3 residues: CASSLGLFGNTIYF. The CDR3 DNA reads TGTGCCAGCAGCCTAGGGTTGTTTGGAAACACCATATATTTT.

Many counts were recorded for this clonotype. The chain has TRBV5-1 and TRBJ1-1, with 10 bases lining up with TRBD1. CDR1 is SGHRS, CDR2 YFSETQ, per germline. The CDR3 extends over 13 amino acids. Trimming removed 8 bases from V and 1 base from J; junction bases left unmatched: 2. The CDR3 is CASRTGGNTEAFF. In DNA form, the CDR3 reads TGCGCCAGTAGGACAGGGGGGAACACTGAAGCTTTCTTT.

This clonotype occurred many times. V usage is TRBV6-5 and J usage is TRBJ1-6; D not certain. The CDR3 covers 13 residues. Germline loops: CDR1 MNHEY, CDR2 SVGAGI. V was cut by 4 bases and J by 9 bases, with 10 bases left in between. The CDR3 sequence is CASSSEGISPLHF. CDR3 in DNA: TGTGCCAGCAGTTCAGAGGGAATTTCACCCCTCCACTTT.

This clonotype was detected many times. The rearrangement uses TRBV4-3 and TRBJ2-7; D is undetermined. The V gene lost 0 bases and the J gene lost 3 bases, with 12 bases spanning the gap. This CDR3 contains 15 residues. CDR1 and CDR2 (germline): LGHNA, YSLEER. The CDR3 DNA is TGCGCCAGCAGCCAAGACAGGCGAGATCTCTACGAGCAGTACTTC. Translating gives CASSQDRRDLYEQYF.

The CDR3 coding sequence is TGTGCCAGCAGCTTGGTCTGGGATGGAGGGGCTTTCTTT. It yields the protein CASSLVWDGGAFF. The chain joins TRBV5-5 to TRBJ1-1, with D hard to call. From germline, CDR1 is SGHKS and CDR2 YYEKEE (reference sequence). With 0 bases removed from V and 11 bases from J, the gap between germline ends came to 14 bases. This CDR3 spans 13 amino acids.

This clonotype was counted at least ten times. The gene calls are TRBV14 and TRBJ1-2; D might be TRBD1 (6 bases). The CDR3 extends over 13 amino acids. V lost 7 bases and J 4 bases, leaving 13 bases between the germline ends. The germline CDR1 and CDR2 sequences are SGHDN and FVKESK. The CDR3 region is CASNATGPYGYTF. The DNA of the CDR3 is TGTGCCAGCAACGCTACAGGGCCCTATGGCTACACCTTC. Full variable domain (missing parts from reference TRBV14 and TRBJ1-2): EAGVTQFPSHSVIEKGQTVTLRCDPISGHDNLYWYRRVMGKEIKFLLHFVKESKQDESGMPNNRFLAERTGGTYSTLKVQPAELEDSGVYFCASNATGPYGYTFGSGTRLTVV.

This clonotype was counted at least ten times. CDR3 DNA: TGCAGTGCTAGTCAGGACCCGAAGGGCAATCAGCCCCAGCATTTT. Its translation: CSASQDPKGNQPQHF. The chain is built from TRBV20-1 and TRBJ1-5, with unresolved D. CDR3 size: 15 residues. V was clipped by 3 bases and J by 2 bases, with 14 bases between them. Germline CDR1 reads DFQATT; CDR2 reads SNEGSKA (reference sequence).

This clonotype was seen repeatedly, ten times or more. The J gene is TRBJ1-1, the V gene TRBV11-2; TRBD1 is a possible D gene (5 bases). This CDR3 is built from 13 residues. The germline V gene has CDR1 SGHAT and CDR2 FQNNGV. V was trimmed by 7 bases and J by 5 bases, leaving 14 bases between them. CDR3 nucleotide sequence: TGTGCCAGCAAGACGACTGGGGGGACTGAAGCTTTCTTT. Protein: CASKTTGGTEAFF.

A note on this clonotype: No conserved phenylalanine or tryptophan ends this CDR3, so it is likely a read error. The genes are TRBV5-1 and TRBJ1-1; 8 positions match TRBD1. Germline assignment: CDR1 SGHRS and CDR2 YFSETQ. Germline trimming cut 1 base from V and 4 bases from J; bases unmatched to any gene: 3. This CDR3 is built from 14 residues. The CDR3 DNA is TGCGCCAGCAGCTTGACAGGGGGTTGCACTGAAGCTTTCTTG. This encodes CASSLTGGCTEAFL.

This clonotype is classed as medium-sized (0.01 to 0.1%). The V call is TRBV29-1, the J call TRBJ1-1; the D gene is possibly TRBD1 (5 bases). V was cut by 5 bases and J by 0 bases, with 10 bases left in between. This CDR3 is 13 amino acids long. Germline V gene lookup returns CDR1 SQVTM and CDR2 ANQGSEA. CDR3 coding DNA: TGCAGCGTTCAGGGCCAACTGAACACTGAAGCTTTCTTT. Residues: CSVQGQLNTEAFF.

This clonotype has ten or more counts. The chain uses TRBV20-1 and TRBJ2-7; 10 bases agree with TRBD1. This CDR3 is 16 amino acids long. V gave up 1 base and J gave up 4 bases; unmatched junction bases: 10. Germline CDR1 DFQATT, CDR2 SNEGSKA (reference sequence). As DNA, the CDR3 is TGCAGTGCTAGAGTATCCGAGACAGGGGGCATATACGAGCAGTACTTC. Its protein product is CSARVSETGGIYEQYF.

This clonotype came up many times. This sequence joins TRBV10-3 and TRBJ2-3, with a possible D match to TRBD2 (5 bases). This CDR3 comprises 14 residues. The germline V gene encodes CDR1 ENHRY and CDR2 SYGVKD. V lost 3 bases and J 0 bases, leaving 7 bases between the germline ends. The CDR3 nucleotides read TGTGCCATCAGTGATGAGGGAAGCACAGATACGCAGTATTTT. It is translated as CAISDEGSTDTQYF.

This clonotype has a count of ten or more. This chain links TRBV25-1 with TRBJ2-3; 11 positions match TRBD2. Germline CDR1 and CDR2: MGHDK and SYGVNS. This CDR3 spans 18 amino acids. V gave up 10 bases and J gave up 7 bases; unmatched junction bases: 22. The CDR3 region is CANSHVAGGAPLPHTQYF. DNA of the CDR3: TGTGCCAACAGCCACGTAGCGGGAGGGGCTCCGCTCCCGCATACGCAGTATTTT.

This clonotype has at least ten counts. The chain combines TRBV5-1 with TRBJ2-1; possibly TRBD1 or TRBD2 for D (6 bases each). The V end lost 4 bases, the J end lost 7 bases, and 15 bases lay between the germline ends. This CDR3 is built from 14 residues. Germline V lookup: CDR1 SGHRS, CDR2 YFSETQ. This chain's CDR3 is CASSAWGARNEQFF. In nucleotides, the CDR3 is TGCGCCAGCAGCGCGTGGGGGGCACGGAATGAGCAGTTCTTC.

This clonotype was counted at least ten times. This chain joins TRBV6-2 or TRBV6-3 and TRBJ2-5, with 7 bases matching TRBD1. The germline V gene has CDR1 MNHEY and CDR2 SVGEGT. V trimming: 5 bases; J trimming: 4 bases; junction bases outside the gene matches: 7. The CDR3 totals 14 residues. The CDR3 reads CASSAPGQPETQYF. The CDR3 DNA reads as TGTGCCAGCAGTGCGCCGGGACAGCCAGAGACCCAGTACTTC.

This clonotype has ten or more counts. The chain joins TRBV6-6 to TRBJ1-2, with D possibly TRBD1 on 5 matching bases. The V end was cut by 2 bases, the J end by 4 bases, with 14 bases between. The CDR3 is made up of 15 amino acids. Germline values: CDR1 MNHNY, CDR2 SVGAGI (reference sequence). CDR3 nucleotide sequence: TGTGCCAGCAGTTACAGTCAGGGCAGTGGCTATGGCTACACCTTC. Translation gives CASSYSQGSGYGYTF.

This clonotype was recorded many times. CDR3 amino acids: CASSQDYRAPYNEQFF. The CDR3 DNA reads as TGCGCCAGCAGCCAAGACTATCGGGCTCCCTACAATGAGCAGTTCTTC. The genes are TRBV4-3 and TRBJ2-1; D gene unclear. The CDR3 totals 16 residues. Germline lookup yields CDR1 LGHNA and CDR2 YSLEER. With 0 bases removed from V and 2 bases from J, the gap between germline ends came to 11 bases.

This clonotype was seen many times. The CDR3 coding sequence is TGTGCCAGCAGCCCCCCGGTCGCAGTGACCAAAGCTTTCTTT. Amino acids: CASSPPVAVTKAFF. The chain recombines TRBV7-2 with TRBJ1-1; D is unclear. CDR3 length: 14 amino acids. Trimming pared 5 bases from V and 9 bases from J, leaving 19 bases between. Germline V lookup: CDR1 SGHTA, CDR2 FQGNSA.

This clonotype has at least ten counts. For the CDR3, the DNA is TGCAGTGCTGGGACTAGCGGGGGGCGTCGTACCTACGAGCAGTACTTC. Translating it yields CSAGTSGGRRTYEQYF. J is TRBJ2-7 and V is TRBV20-1; 15 bases line up with TRBD2. Germline CDR1 and CDR2: DFQATT and SNEGSKA (reference sequence). Trimming removed 5 bases from V and 2 bases from J; junction bases left unmatched: 7. This CDR3 has 16 residues.

The genes are TRBV15 and TRBJ2-3, with TRBD1 as a possible D gene (6 bases). Trimming left V 5 bases short and J 0 bases short, with 18 bases between. The length of the CDR3 is 17 residues. Germline CDR1 LNHNV, CDR2 YYDKDF (reference sequence). The CDR3 bases are TGTGCCACCAGCCCCCGGGACATCCGAATTAGCACAGATACGCAGTATTTT. This sequence encodes CATSPRDIRISTDTQYF. The full variable domain, its missing parts supplied by reference TRBV15 and TRBJ2-3, is DAMVIQNPRYQVTQFGKPVTLSCSQTLNHNVMYWYQQKSSQAPKLLFHYYDKDFNNEADTPDNFQSRRPNTSFCFLDIRSPGLGDTAMYLCATSPRDIRISTDTQYFGPGTRLTVL.

This clonotype was recorded at least ten times. The chain couples TRBV5-1 to TRBJ2-1; 11 bases agree with TRBD2. The junction had 8 bases not matched to a gene; V was cut back by 1 base and J by 5 bases. The CDR3 is 17 amino acids. The germline gives CDR1 SGHRS, CDR2 YFSETQ. The CDR3 protein is CASSLRLAGRGHNEQFF. As DNA, the CDR3 is TGCGCCAGCAGCTTGAGACTAGCGGGAAGGGGCCACAATGAGCAGTTCTTC.

This clonotype has at least ten counts. The chain combines TRBV4-3 with TRBJ2-7; 10 positions match TRBD2. Germline CDR1 LGHNA, CDR2 YSLEER. CDR3 length equals 14 residues. V trimming: 0 bases; J trimming: 10 bases; junction bases outside the gene matches: 6. DNA of the CDR3: TGCGCCAGCAGCCAAGAATGGCTAGCGGGAGACCAGTACTTC. This codes for CASSQEWLAGDQYF.

This clonotype showed up many times. The chain recombines TRBV20-1 with TRBJ2-1, with D possibly matching TRBD1 (8 bases). V was trimmed by 6 bases and J by 3 bases, leaving 15 bases between them. Germline CDR1 DFQATT, CDR2 SNEGSKA (reference sequence). This CDR3 is built from 14 residues. The CDR3 DNA reads TGCAGTGCCGAAGCGGGACAGGACTACAATGAGCAGTTCTTC. This encodes CSAEAGQDYNEQFF.

The chain is built from TRBV4-3 and TRBJ2-1, with 13 bases identical to TRBD2. The CDR3 contains 17 residues. The ends lost 2 bases at V and 7 bases at J; junction bases unmatched: 8. Germline V CDR1 and CDR2: LGHNA, YSLEER. CDR3 in amino acids: CASSQCTSGGAMNEQFF. DNA of the CDR3: TGCGCCAGCAGCCAATGTACTAGCGGGGGGGCCATGAATGAGCAGTTCTTC.

This clonotype was counted at least ten times. This sequence joins TRBV29-1 and TRBJ2-7; D perhaps matches TRBD2 (6 bases). Deletions cut 7 bases from V and 3 bases from J, with 16 bases between. The germline CDR1 and CDR2 sequences are SQVTM and ANQGSEA. The CDR3 is 13 residues long. The CDR3 protein is CSGLDGGSYEQYF. CDR3 in DNA: TGCAGCGGCTTGGACGGAGGGAGCTACGAGCAGTACTTC.

This chain links TRBV4-3 with TRBJ1-1; perhaps TRBD1 as D (5 bases). The CDR3 totals 14 residues. The ends were cut back, 4 bases at V and 4 bases at J, with 13 bases in the middle. CDR1 LGHNA and CDR2 YSLEER come from the germline V gene. The CDR3 spells CASSPGTASTEAFF. For the CDR3, the DNA is TGCGCCAGCAGCCCTGGGACGGCGAGCACTGAAGCTTTCTTT.

Turning to this clonotype: One base away lies a much larger clone, so this may be a sequencing read error. The V gene is TRBV30, the J gene TRBJ1-4, with no clear D. The CDR3 is 13 residues long. CDR1 and CDR2 from the germline V gene are GTSNPN and SVGIG (reference sequence). V shed 4 bases and J shed 7 bases, with 13 bases lying between them. CDR3 sequence reads: CAWIDRIGEKLFF. CDR3 DNA: TGTGCCTGGATTGACCGTATCGGTGAAAAACTGTTTTTT.

This clonotype was detected only a few times. The chain is built from TRBV6-4 and TRBJ2-1; D remains ambiguous. V was shortened by 2 bases and J by 13 bases, with 12 bases between the two germline ends. The CDR3 has 12 residues. From germline, CDR1 is MRHNA and CDR2 SNTAGT. The CDR3 region is CASSDLGMDQFF. The CDR3 DNA reads TGTGCCAGCAGTGACCTGGGGATGGATCAGTTCTTC.

This clonotype was recorded at least ten times. The V and J genes are TRBV5-1 and TRBJ1-4, with D possibly being TRBD1 (5 bases). Germline lookup yields CDR1 SGHRS and CDR2 YFSETQ. The CDR3 contains 15 residues. Trimming left V 4 bases short and J 8 bases short, with 18 bases between. CDR3: CASSNGDLGREKLFF. The CDR3 coding sequence is TGCGCCAGCAGCAACGGGGACCTCGGGAGGGAAAAACTGTTTTTT.

This clonotype was detected many times. V usage is TRBV10-3 and J usage is TRBJ1-5; no clear D gene. The CDR3 length is 16 residues. Germline loops: CDR1 ENHRY, CDR2 SYGVKD. V was cut by 2 bases and J by 1 base, with 12 bases left in between. CDR3 protein: CAISERAAASNQPQHF. The CDR3 DNA is TGTGCCATCAGTGAGAGGGCAGCCGCAAGCAATCAGCCCCAGCATTTT.